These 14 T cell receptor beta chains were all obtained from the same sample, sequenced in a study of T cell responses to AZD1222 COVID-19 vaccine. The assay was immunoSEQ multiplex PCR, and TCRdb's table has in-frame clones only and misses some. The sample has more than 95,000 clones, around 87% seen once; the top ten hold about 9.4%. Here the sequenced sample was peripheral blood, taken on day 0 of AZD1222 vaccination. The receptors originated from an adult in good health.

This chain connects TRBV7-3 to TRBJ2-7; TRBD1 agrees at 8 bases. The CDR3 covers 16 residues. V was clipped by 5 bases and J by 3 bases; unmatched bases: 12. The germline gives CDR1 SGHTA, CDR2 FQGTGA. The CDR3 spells CASSGLPGTGDYEQYF. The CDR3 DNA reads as TGTGCCAGCAGCGGGCTCCCTGGGACAGGAGACTACGAGCAGTACTTC.

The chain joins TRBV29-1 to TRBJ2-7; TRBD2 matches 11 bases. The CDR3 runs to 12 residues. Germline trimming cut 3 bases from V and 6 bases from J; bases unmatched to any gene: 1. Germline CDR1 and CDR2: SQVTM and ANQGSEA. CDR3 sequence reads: CSVDLAGGEQYF. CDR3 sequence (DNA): TGCAGCGTTGACCTAGCGGGAGGCGAGCAGTACTTC.

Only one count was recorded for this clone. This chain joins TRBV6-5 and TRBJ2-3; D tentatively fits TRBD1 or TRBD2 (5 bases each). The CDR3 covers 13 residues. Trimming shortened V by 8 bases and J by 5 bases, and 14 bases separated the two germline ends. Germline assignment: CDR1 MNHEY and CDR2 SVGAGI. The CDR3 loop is CASHERGRDTQYF. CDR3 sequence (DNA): TGTGCCAGCCATGAGAGGGGCAGAGATACGCAGTATTTT.

In nucleotides, the CDR3 is TGTGCCAGCAGTTTCCGGGGCCCTGGGAGCTACGAGCAGTACTTC. Translated: CASSFRGPGSYEQYF. The chain recombines TRBV27 with TRBJ2-7; D might be TRBD1 or TRBD2, each matching 5 bases. Germline V gene sequence: CDR1 MNHEY, CDR2 SMNVEV (reference sequence). CDR3 length: 15 residues. Trimming shortened V by 3 bases and J by 3 bases, and 15 bases separated the two germline ends.

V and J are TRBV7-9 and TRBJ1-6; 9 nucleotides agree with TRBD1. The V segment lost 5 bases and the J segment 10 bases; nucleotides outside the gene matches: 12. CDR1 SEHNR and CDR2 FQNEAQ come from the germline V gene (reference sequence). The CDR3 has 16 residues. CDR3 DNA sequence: TGTGCCAGCAGCCTACCCGTCGGGACAGGGTCATCACCCCTCCACTTT. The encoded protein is CASSLPVGTGSSPLHF. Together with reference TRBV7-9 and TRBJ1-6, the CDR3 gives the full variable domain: DTGVSQNPRHKITKRGQNVTFRCDPISEHNRLYWYRQTLGQGPEFLTYFQNEAQLEKSRLLSDRFSAERPKGSFSTLEIQRTEQGDSAMYLCASSLPVGTGSSPLHFGNGTRLTVT.

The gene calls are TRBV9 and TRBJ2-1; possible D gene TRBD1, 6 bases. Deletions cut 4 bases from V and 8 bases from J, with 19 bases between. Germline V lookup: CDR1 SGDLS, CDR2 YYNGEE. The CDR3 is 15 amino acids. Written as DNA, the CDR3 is TGTGCCAGCAGCTTGAGAGGACAGCCTCGGGATGAGCAGTTCTTC. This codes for CASSLRGQPRDEQFF. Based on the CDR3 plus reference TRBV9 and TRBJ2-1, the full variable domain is DSGVTQTPKHLITATGQRVTLRCSPRSGDLSVYWYQQSLDQGLQFLIQYYNGEERAKGNILERFSAQQFPDLHSELNLSSLELGDSALYFCASSLRGQPRDEQFFGPGTRLTVL.

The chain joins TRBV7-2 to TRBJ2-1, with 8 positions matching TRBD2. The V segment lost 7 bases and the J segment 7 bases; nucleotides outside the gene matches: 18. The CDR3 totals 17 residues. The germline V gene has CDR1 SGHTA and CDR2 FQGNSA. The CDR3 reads CASNRGPIREGRNEQFF. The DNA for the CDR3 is TGTGCCAGCAACCGGGGGCCGATTCGGGAGGGCCGAAATGAGCAGTTCTTC.

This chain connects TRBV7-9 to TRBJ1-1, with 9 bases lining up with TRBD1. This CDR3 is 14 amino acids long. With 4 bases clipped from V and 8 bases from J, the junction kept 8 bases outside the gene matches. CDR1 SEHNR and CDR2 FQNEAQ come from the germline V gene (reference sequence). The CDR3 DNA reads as TGTGCCAGCAGCTCCTGGACAGGGGAGCGGGAAGCTTTCTTT. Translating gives CASSSWTGEREAFF. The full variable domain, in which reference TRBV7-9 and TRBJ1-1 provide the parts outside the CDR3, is DTGVSQNPRHKITKRGQNVTFRCDPISEHNRLYWYRQTLGQGPEFLTYFQNEAQLEKSRLLSDRFSAERPKGSFSTLEIQRTEQGDSAMYLCASSSWTGEREAFFGQGTRLTVV.

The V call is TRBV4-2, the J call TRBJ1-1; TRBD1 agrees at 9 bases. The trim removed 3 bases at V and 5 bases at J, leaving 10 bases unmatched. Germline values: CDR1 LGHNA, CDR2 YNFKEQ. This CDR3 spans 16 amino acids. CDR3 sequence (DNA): TGTGCCAGCAGCCAGGGGACAGGGAGGCCCTTGACTGAAGCTTTCTTT. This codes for CASSQGTGRPLTEAFF.

The CDR3 DNA reads as TGTGCCAGTAGTGCTAGCGGGGGGGACCATGAGCAGTTCTTC. Translated, it gives CASSASGGDHEQFF. The chain employs TRBV19 and TRBJ2-1, with TRBD2 matching over 12 bases. CDR1 LNHDA and CDR2 SQIVND come from the germline V gene (reference sequence). CDR3 size: 14 residues. The V gene end was trimmed by 5 bases and the J gene end by 8 bases; junction bases not matched to a gene: 4.

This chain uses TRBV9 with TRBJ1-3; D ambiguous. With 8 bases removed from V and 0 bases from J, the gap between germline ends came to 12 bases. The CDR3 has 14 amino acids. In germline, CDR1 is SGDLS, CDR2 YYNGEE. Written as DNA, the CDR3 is TGTGCCAGTTCGCCGGGAAACTCTGGAAACACCATATATTTT. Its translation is CASSPGNSGNTIYF.

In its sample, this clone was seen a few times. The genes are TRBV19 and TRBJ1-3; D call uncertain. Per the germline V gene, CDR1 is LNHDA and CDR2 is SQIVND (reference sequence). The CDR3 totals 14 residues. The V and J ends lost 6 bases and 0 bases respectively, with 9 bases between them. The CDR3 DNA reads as TGTGCCAGTAGCCCTACTTCCTCTGGAAACACCATATATTTT. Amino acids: CASSPTSSGNTIYF.

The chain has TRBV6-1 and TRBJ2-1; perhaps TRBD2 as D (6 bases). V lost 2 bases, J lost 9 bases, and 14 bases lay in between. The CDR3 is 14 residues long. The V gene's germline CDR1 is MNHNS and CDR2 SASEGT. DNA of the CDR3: TGTGCCAGCAGTGAACCCGGAAGGCGGGGTGAGCAGTTCTTC. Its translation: CASSEPGRRGEQFF.

CDR3 amino acids: CASSQDPAGVGQPQHF. In nucleotides, the CDR3 is TGCGCCAGCAGCCAAGATCCTGCAGGGGTGGGGCAGCCCCAGCATTTT. The chain carries TRBV4-1 and TRBJ1-5, with D perhaps matching TRBD1 (6 bases). CDR3 size: 16 residues. From germline, CDR1 is MGHRA and CDR2 YSYEKL. Deletions cut 0 bases from V and 7 bases from J, with 16 bases between.